Shown below are 19 T cell receptor beta chains from a single sample sequenced in a study of blood T cell repertoires in COVID-19. Clones were read by immunoSEQ multiplex PCR, and TCRdb kept only the in-frame ones, dropping some. This table has some 240,000 clones, 60% to 85% appearing once. Sequencing was done on a sample of peripheral blood. The receptors come from an older woman with acute or convalescent COVID-19.

The rearrangement uses TRBV7-2 and TRBJ2-7; D gene uncertain. This CDR3 is built from 13 residues. The V end was cut by 6 bases, the J end by 4 bases, with 13 bases between. Germline-derived CDR1 and CDR2 are SGHTA and FQGNSA. The CDR3 protein is CASSTQQAYEQYV. CDR3 sequence (DNA): TGTGCCAGCAGTACCCAGCAGGCGTACGAGCAGTACGTC.

The rearrangement links TRBV6-5 to TRBJ1-1, with TRBD1 as a possible D gene (6 bases). The CDR3 consists of 15 residues. The germline CDR1 and CDR2 sequences are MNHEY and SVGAGI. The V and J ends lost 3 bases and 11 bases respectively, with 22 bases between them. CDR3 nucleotides: TGTGCCAGCAGTTATTCTCAACAGGGACCTCTTAATGCTTTCTTT. Its protein product is CASSYSQQGPLNAFF.

CDR3 residues: CASSVSGTPSGGELFF. The CDR3 DNA reads as TGTGCCAGCAGCGTCTCCGGGACACCTTCCGGCGGGGAGCTGTTTTTT. The gene calls are TRBV9 and TRBJ2-2; tentative D call: TRBD1 (6 bases). The CDR3 is made up of 16 amino acids. The germline V gene has CDR1 SGDLS and CDR2 YYNGEE. V was cut by 2 bases and J by 7 bases, with 18 bases left in between.

V is TRBV6-4 and J is TRBJ2-1; D possibly corresponds to TRBD2 (7 bases). V lost 4 bases and J lost 9, with 10 bases in between. This CDR3 is 12 amino acids long. The germline CDR1 and CDR2 sequences are MRHNA and SNTAGT. This chain's CDR3 is CASSGGGGEQFF. The CDR3 DNA follows: TGTGCCAGCAGTGGGGGAGGGGGTGAGCAGTTCTTC.

The chain recombines TRBV5-6 with TRBJ2-7; perhaps TRBD2 as D (7 bases). Trimming stripped 0 bases from V and 6 bases from J, with 13 bases between. Germline-derived CDR1 and CDR2 are SGHDT and YYEEEE. The CDR3 contains 14 residues. CDR3 region: CASSLVSGGGEQYV. The CDR3 coding sequence is TGTGCCAGCAGCTTGGTCTCGGGGGGCGGCGAGCAGTACGTC.

This chain links TRBV27 with TRBJ1-4; D possibly corresponds to TRBD1 (5 bases). The V gene lost 2 bases and the J gene lost 3 bases, with 16 bases spanning the gap. Looked up from germline, CDR1 is MNHEY and CDR2 is SMNVEV (reference sequence). CDR3 size: 17 residues. The CDR3 here is CASSLTLKGLSNEKLFF. DNA for the CDR3: TGTGCCAGCAGTTTAACTCTAAAGGGGTTGTCTAATGAAAAACTGTTTTTT.

CDR3 sequence (DNA): TGCGCCAGCAGCTTGGCTGGGACAGGTAGTATGAACACTGAAGCTTTCTTT. Its protein is CASSLAGTGSMNTEAFF. This chain joins TRBV5-1 and TRBJ1-1, with TRBD1 identical over 8 bases. The ends lost 0 bases at V and 0 bases at J; junction bases unmatched: 7. In germline, CDR1 is SGHRS, CDR2 YFSETQ. CDR3 length equals 17 residues.

The V gene is TRBV19, the J gene TRBJ1-6, with 9 bases lining up with TRBD1. CDR1 LNHDA and CDR2 SQIVND come from the germline V gene (reference sequence). V dropped 5 bases and J dropped 7; count of bases not matched to a gene: 9. The CDR3 contains 16 residues. Here the CDR3 DNA reads TGTGCCAGTAGTGTAACCGGGACAGGGACAAATTCACCCCTCCACTTT. Translation gives CASSVTGTGTNSPLHF.

The CDR3 loop reads CASRQGTGNTIYF. CDR3 bases: TGTGCCAGCAGACAGGGGACTGGAAACACCATATATTTT. The chain combines TRBV2 with TRBJ1-3, with 7 bases identical to TRBD1. The germline V gene has CDR1 SNHLY and CDR2 FYNNEI. J was trimmed by 2 bases and V by 6 bases; bases with no gene match: 1. The CDR3 is 13 amino acids. The variable domain in full, completed from reference TRBV2 and TRBJ1-3, reads EPEVTQTPSHQVTQMGQEVILRCVPISNHLYFYWYRQILGQKVEFLVSFYNNEISEKSEIFDDQFSVERPDGSNFTLKIRSTKLEDSAMYFCASRQGTGNTIYFGEGSWLTVV.

The rearrangement links TRBV19 to TRBJ1-2; maybe TRBD1 (5 bases). Per germline, CDR1 LNHDA and CDR2 SQIVND (reference sequence). This CDR3 has 16 amino acids. Trimming pared 1 base from V and 7 bases from J, leaving 19 bases between. The CDR3 nucleotides are TGTGCCAGTAGTATAGCCCCTACAGTGCTCGGGGGTGGCTACACCTTC. It codes for CASSIAPTVLGGGYTF.

The chain couples TRBV5-8 to TRBJ1-3; D is undetermined. Germline V gives CDR1 SGHTS, CDR2 YDEGEE. This CDR3 is built from 15 residues. V shed 4 bases and J shed 1 base, with 12 bases lying between them. The CDR3 reads CASSPGWRSGNTIYF. In DNA, the CDR3 is TGTGCCAGCAGCCCGGGTTGGCGGTCTGGAAACACCATATATTTT.

The chain couples TRBV6-2 or TRBV6-3 to TRBJ1-1, with D tentatively TRBD1 (5 bases). CDR3 length: 13 amino acids. Trimming removed 3 bases from V and 5 bases from J, with 10 bases in between. From germline, CDR1 is MNHEY and CDR2 SVGEGT. The CDR3 region is CASSYQGWTEAFF. CDR3 nucleotides: TGTGCCAGCAGTTATCAGGGCTGGACTGAAGCTTTCTTT.

This rearrangement joins TRBV15 to TRBJ1-5; D remains unclear. Germline-derived CDR1 and CDR2 are LNHNV and YYDKDF (reference sequence). The CDR3 loop spans 17 amino acids. V was pared by 3 bases and J by 1 base, with 16 bases between. CDR3 DNA: TGTGCCACCAGCAGGCCTTACAAGCTCGGGAGCAATCAGCCCCAGCATTTT. Translating it yields CATSRPYKLGSNQPQHF.

The rearrangement uses TRBV12-3 or TRBV12-4 and TRBJ1-5, with a tentative D call TRBD1 (5 bases). The CDR3 spans 13 residues. The V end lost 6 bases, the J end lost 7 bases, and 13 bases lay between the germline ends. CDR3 bases: TGTGCCAGCAGACAGGACGTGGTACAGCCCCAGCATTTT. It encodes CASRQDVVQPQHF.

Notes on this clone: Because the CDR3 is missing its conserved closing phenylalanine or tryptophan, this is likely a read error. It is unclear where the CDR3 begins or ends on the DNA, so no DNA is shown, and the CDR3 is as TCRdb lists it. The gene calls are TRBV6-1 and TRBJ1-1; the DNA was not compared with TRBD1, the D call given in the table. Germline V CDR1 and CDR2: MNHNS, SASEGT. The CDR3 extends over 12 residues, inclusive of both ends. The CDR3 region is CASSDRDRDVSQ.

This chain joins TRBV5-6 and TRBJ1-6; unclear D gene. CDR3 size: 14 residues. Trimming took 3 bases from V and 10 from J, leaving 14 bases between them. CDR1 and CDR2 from the germline V gene are SGHDT and YYEEEE. In nucleotides, the CDR3 is TGTGCCAGCAGCTATGGGAGCGGAGGCTCACCCCTCCACTTT. This translates into CASSYGSGGSPLHF.

This clone was picked up a small number of times. This chain connects TRBV18 to TRBJ1-1, with 11 bases that match TRBD1. After removal of 6 bases from V and 5 bases from J, the junction contained 11 bases not matched to a gene. In germline, CDR1 is KGHSH, CDR2 LQKENI. This CDR3 spans 16 amino acids. The CDR3 here is CASSLDLGTGGTEAFF. CDR3 sequence (DNA): TGTGCCAGCTCTCTCGATCTAGGGACAGGGGGGACTGAAGCTTTCTTT.

J is TRBJ2-1 and V is TRBV6-5; the match to TRBD2 covers 12 bases. The trim removed 7 bases at V and 12 bases at J, leaving 4 bases unmatched. The length of the CDR3 is 12 residues. CDR1 and CDR2 (germline): MNHEY, SVGAGI. CDR3 DNA sequence: TGTGCCAGCAAAGGGACTAGCGGGTCGCAGTTCTTC. This sequence encodes CASKGTSGSQFF.

V usage is TRBV19 and J usage is TRBJ1-1, with D possibly TRBD1 on 5 matching bases. Germline V gene lookup returns CDR1 LNHDA and CDR2 SQIVND (reference sequence). V lost 1 base, J lost 1 base, and 7 bases lay in between. CDR3 length: 14 residues. The DNA of the CDR3 is TGTGCCAGTAGTATAGGGGGGGAGAACACTGAAGCTTTCTTT. It encodes CASSIGGENTEAFF.